This TCR beta chain is drawn from a study of identifying expanded T cells in peripheral blood. Whole-study findings and limits: Variance in clone template counts between approximately 2-week samples significantly increased with total template count across all healthy donors.

With 6 bases clipped from V and 4 bases from J, the junction kept 10 bases outside the gene matches. The CDR3 is 16 amino acids. CDR1 and CDR2 from the germline V gene are SEHNR and FQNEAQ (reference sequence). Comments on this clone: Its antigen is undetermined.

Sequencing used immunoSEQ multiplex PCR; TCRdb keeps in-frame clones, though not all of them. The table records about 94,000 clones, nearly 90% of them present only once. During the collection period, no donor immune events like infections were recorded. The sequenced sample consisted of blood. V usage is TRBV7-9 and J usage is TRBJ2-1; 9 nucleotides agree with TRBD2. The TCR originated in a person aged 18 to 75 in good health. The CDR3 bases are TGTGCCAGCAGTTTATCCCGCGGGGGGGTTTACAATGAGCAGTTCTTC. Its protein product is CASSLSRGGVYNEQFF.